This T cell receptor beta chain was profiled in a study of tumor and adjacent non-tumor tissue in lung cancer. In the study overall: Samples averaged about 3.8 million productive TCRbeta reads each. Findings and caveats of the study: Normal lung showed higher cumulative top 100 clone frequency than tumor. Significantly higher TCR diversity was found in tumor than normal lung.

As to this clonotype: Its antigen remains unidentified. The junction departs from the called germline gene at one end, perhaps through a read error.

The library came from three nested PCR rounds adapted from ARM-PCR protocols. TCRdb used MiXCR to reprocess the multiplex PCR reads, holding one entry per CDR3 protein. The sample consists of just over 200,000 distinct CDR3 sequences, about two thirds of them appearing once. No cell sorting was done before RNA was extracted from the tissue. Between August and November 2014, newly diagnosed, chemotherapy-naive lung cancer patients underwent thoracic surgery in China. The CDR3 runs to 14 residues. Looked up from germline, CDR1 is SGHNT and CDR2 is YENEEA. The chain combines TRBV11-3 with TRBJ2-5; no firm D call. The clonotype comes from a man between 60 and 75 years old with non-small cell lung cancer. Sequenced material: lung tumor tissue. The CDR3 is CASNLDMDQETQYF. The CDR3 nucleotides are TGTGCCAGCAACTTAGATATGGACCAAGAGACACAGTACTTC.